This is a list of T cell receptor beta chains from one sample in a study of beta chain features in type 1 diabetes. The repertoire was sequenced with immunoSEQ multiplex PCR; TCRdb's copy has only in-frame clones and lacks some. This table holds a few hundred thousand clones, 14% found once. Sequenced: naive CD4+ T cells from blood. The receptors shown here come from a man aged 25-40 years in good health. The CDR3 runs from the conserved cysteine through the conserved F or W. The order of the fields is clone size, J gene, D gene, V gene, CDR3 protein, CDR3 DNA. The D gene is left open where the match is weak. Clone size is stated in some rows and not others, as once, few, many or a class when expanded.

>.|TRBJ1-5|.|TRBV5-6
CASSLGRFAQHF
TGTGCCAGCAGCTTGGGCAGGTTCGCCCAGCATTTT
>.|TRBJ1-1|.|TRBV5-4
CASSLGGGTEAFF
TGTGCCAGCAGCTTGGGCGGGGGCACTGAAGCTTTCTTT
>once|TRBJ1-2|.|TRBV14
CASSQGAGGYTF
TGTGCCAGCAGCCAAGGGGCAGGGGGCTACACCTTC
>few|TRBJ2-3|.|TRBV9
CASSVGGLDTQYF
TGTGCCAGCAGCGTAGGAGGCCTAGATACGCAGTATTTT
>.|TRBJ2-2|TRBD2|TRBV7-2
CASSRAGVDTGELFF
TGTGCCAGCAGTCGAGCGGGAGTTGACACCGGGGAGCTGTTTTTT
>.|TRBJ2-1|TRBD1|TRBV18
CASSPLPGTGGGNEQFF
TGTGCCAGCTCACCGCTTCCCGGGACAGGGGGAGGCAATGAGCAGTTCTTC
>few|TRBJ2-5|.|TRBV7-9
CASSANRTPGGGTQYF
TGTGCCAGCAGCGCAAACCGGACGCCTGGTGGGGGAACCCAGTACTTC
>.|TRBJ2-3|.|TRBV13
CASSLYWWGPQAPQDTDTQYF
TGTGCCAGCAGCTTATATTGGTGGGGACCACAGGCCCCCCAAGACACAGATACGCAGTATTTT
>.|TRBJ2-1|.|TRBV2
CASSDWAGRSGNEQFF
TGTGCCAGCAGTGACTGGGCAGGCCGAAGTGGTAATGAGCAGTTCTTC
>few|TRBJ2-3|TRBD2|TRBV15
CATSRPGLAGGLPGRDTQYF
TGTGCCACCAGCAGACCAGGACTAGCGGGGGGGCTCCCGGGTCGGGATACGCAGTATTTT
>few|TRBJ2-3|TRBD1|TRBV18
CASSPRQGTDTQYF
TGTGCCAGCTCACCACGACAGGGGACAGATACGCAGTATTTT
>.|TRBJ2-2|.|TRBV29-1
CSVRTAPTGELFF
TGCAGCGTCCGGACAGCGCCCACCGGGGAGCTGTTTTTT
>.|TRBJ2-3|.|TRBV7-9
CASSPDHTQYF
TGTGCCAGCAGCCCAGACCATACGCAGTATTTT
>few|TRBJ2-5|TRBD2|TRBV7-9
CASSITSGRRQETQYF
TGTGCCAGCAGCATCACTAGCGGGCGGAGACAAGAGACCCAGTACTTC
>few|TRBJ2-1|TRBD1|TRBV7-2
CASSLTGTATYNEQFF
TGTGCCAGCAGCTTAACCGGGACAGCGACCTACAATGAGCAGTTCTTC
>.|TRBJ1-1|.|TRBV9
CASSSRQGSSTEAFF
TGTGCCAGCAGCTCCCGTCAGGGGTCGAGCACTGAAGCTTTCTTT
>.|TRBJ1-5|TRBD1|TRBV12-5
CASWTGGQFNQPQHF
TGTGCTAGTTGGACAGGGGGCCAGTTCAATCAGCCCCAGCATTTT
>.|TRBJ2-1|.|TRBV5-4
CASSSRGYRVHEQFF
TGTGCCAGCAGCTCGCGGGGGTACAGGGTTCATGAGCAGTTCTTC
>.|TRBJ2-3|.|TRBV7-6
CASSSDRAGNADTQYF
TGTGCCAGCAGCTCTGACAGGGCGGGAAACGCAGATACGCAGTATTTT
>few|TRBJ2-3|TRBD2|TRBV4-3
CASSQDITSGADTQYF
TGCGCCAGCAGCCAAGATATAACTAGCGGGGCAGATACGCAGTATTTT
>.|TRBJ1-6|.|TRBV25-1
CASSEFGRPNSPLHF
TGTGCCAGCAGTGAATTCGGCAGACCTAATTCACCCCTCCACTTT
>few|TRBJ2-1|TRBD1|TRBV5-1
CASSPGQRLRDNEQFF
TGCGCCAGCAGTCCGGGACAGCGCTTACGAGACAATGAGCAGTTCTTC
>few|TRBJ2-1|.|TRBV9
CASSVDLLVDEQFF
TGTGCCAGCAGCGTAGACCTTTTGGTGGATGAGCAGTTCTTC
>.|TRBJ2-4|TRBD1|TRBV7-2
CASSLGQGAGIQYF
TGTGCCAGCAGCTTAGGGCAGGGGGCCGGCATTCAGTACTTC
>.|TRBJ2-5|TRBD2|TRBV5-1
CASSSSGGLYQETQYF
TGCGCCAGCAGCTCTAGCGGGGGACTGTACCAAGAGACCCAGTACTTC
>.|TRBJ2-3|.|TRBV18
CASSPPLGDTQYF
TGTGCCAGCTCACCACCACTCGGAGATACGCAGTATTTT
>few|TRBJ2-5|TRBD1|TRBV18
CASSPQQGNQETQYF
TGTGCCAGCTCACCGCAACAGGGGAATCAAGAGACCCAGTACTTC
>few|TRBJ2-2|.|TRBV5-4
CAGRTDNTGELFF
TGTGCCGGACGGACAGACAACACCGGGGAGCTGTTTTTT
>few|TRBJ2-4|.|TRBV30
CAWSVPTFRAEKRTKNIQYF
TGTGCCTGGAGTGTACCGACCTTTCGAGCGGAGAAACGGACCAAAAACATTCAGTACTTC
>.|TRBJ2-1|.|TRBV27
CASKDGNYNEQFF
TGTGCCAGCAAGGACGGAAACTACAATGAGCAGTTCTTC
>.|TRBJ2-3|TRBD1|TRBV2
CAKPTGGRTDTQYF
TGTGCCAAACCAACAGGGGGAAGGACAGATACGCAGTATTTT
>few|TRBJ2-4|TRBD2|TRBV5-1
CASSRTSGGKNIQYF
TGCGCCAGCAGCAGGACTAGCGGGGGAAAAAACATTCAGTACTTC
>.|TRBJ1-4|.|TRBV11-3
CASSLESWGLNEKLFF
TGTGCCAGCAGCTTAGAATCGTGGGGCCTTAATGAAAAACTGTTTTTT
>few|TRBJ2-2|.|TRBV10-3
CAISESSSAGELFF
TGTGCCATCAGTGAGTCGAGTTCCGCCGGGGAGCTGTTTTTT
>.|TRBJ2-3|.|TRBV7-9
CASSRTELTDTQYF
TGTGCCAGCTCCAGGACCGAACTCACAGATACGCAGTATTTT
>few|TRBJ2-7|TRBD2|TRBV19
CASSSGMGLDEQYF
TGTGCCAGTAGTTCCGGGATGGGACTAGACGAGCAGTACTTC
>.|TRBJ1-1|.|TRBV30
CAWLDTETFF
TGTGCCTGGCTAGACACTGAAACTTTCTTT
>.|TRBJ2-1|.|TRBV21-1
CANAGTAYNEQFF
TGTGCCAACGCCGGGACAGCCTATAATGAGCAGTTCTTC
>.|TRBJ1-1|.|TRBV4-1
CASSTYREMNTEAFF
TGCGCCAGCAGCACATACCGGGAAATGAACACTGAAGCTTTCTTT
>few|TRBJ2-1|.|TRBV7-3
CASSLFEGSYNEQFF
TGTGCCAGCAGCTTATTTGAGGGATCCTACAATGAGCAGTTCTTC
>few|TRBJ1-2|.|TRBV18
CASSPRQLTNYGYTF
TGTGCCAGCTCACCAAGACAGCTGACTAACTATGGCTACACCTTC
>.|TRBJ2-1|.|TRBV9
CASSPRGNKMETSYNEQFF
TGTGCCAGCAGCCCGAGAGGGAACAAGATGGAAACCTCCTACAATGAGCAGTTCTTC
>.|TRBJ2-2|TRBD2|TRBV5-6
CASSLVGALAGTPGELFF
TGTGCCAGCAGCTTGGTGGGGGCCCTAGCGGGAACGCCCGGGGAGCTGTTTTTT
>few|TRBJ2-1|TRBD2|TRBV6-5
CASSYQAGTTFEQFF
TGTGCCAGCAGTTACCAGGCGGGGACTACCTTTGAGCAGTTCTTC
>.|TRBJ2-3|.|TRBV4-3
CASSQDSSTDTQYF
TGCGCCAGCAGCCAAGACTCTAGCACAGATACGCAGTATTTT
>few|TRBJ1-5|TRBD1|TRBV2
CASSLNRGSNQPQHF
TGTGCCAGCTCTTTAAACAGGGGCTCAAATCAGCCCCAGCATTTT
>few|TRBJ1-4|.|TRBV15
CATSRDLGEKLFF
TGTGCCACCAGCAGAGATCTTGGGGAAAAACTGTTTTTT
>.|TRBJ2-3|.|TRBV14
CASNRGASTDTQYF
TGTGCCAGCAACCGGGGGGCGAGCACAGATACGCAGTATTTT
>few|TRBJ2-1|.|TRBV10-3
CAIKGGNEQFF
TGTGCCATCAAAGGGGGCAATGAGCAGTTCTTC
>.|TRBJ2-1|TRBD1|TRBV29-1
CSVVRQGAYNEQFF
TGCAGCGTTGTAAGACAGGGGGCTTACAATGAGCAGTTCTTC
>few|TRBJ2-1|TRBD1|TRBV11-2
CASSLDAGQAYNEQFF
TGTGCCAGCAGCTTAGACGCCGGACAGGCCTACAATGAGCAGTTCTTC
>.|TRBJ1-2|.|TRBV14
CASSQEPAGGYTF
TGTGCCAGCAGCCAAGAACCGGCGGGTGGCTACACCTTC
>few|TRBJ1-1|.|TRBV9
CASSVDGFGTEAFF
TGTGCCAGCAGCGTAGATGGATTCGGCACTGAAGCTTTCTTT
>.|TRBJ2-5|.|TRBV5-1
CASSLQGMGETQYF
TGCGCCAGCAGCCTACAGGGTATGGGAGAGACCCAGTACTTC
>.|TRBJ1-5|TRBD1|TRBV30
CAWSLGTVSQPQHF
TGTGCCTGGAGCCTCGGGACAGTTAGTCAGCCCCAGCATTTT
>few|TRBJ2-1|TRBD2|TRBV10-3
CAISELIAGGNEQFF
TGTGCCATCAGTGAGCTAATAGCGGGAGGGAATGAGCAGTTCTTC
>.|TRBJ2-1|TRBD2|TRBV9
CASSGSGSMNNEQFF
TGTGCCAGCAGCGGTAGCGGGAGTATGAACAATGAGCAGTTCTTC
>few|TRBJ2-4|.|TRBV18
CASSLGVAKNIQYF
TGTGCCAGCTCCTTGGGTGTGGCCAAAAACATTCAGTACTTC